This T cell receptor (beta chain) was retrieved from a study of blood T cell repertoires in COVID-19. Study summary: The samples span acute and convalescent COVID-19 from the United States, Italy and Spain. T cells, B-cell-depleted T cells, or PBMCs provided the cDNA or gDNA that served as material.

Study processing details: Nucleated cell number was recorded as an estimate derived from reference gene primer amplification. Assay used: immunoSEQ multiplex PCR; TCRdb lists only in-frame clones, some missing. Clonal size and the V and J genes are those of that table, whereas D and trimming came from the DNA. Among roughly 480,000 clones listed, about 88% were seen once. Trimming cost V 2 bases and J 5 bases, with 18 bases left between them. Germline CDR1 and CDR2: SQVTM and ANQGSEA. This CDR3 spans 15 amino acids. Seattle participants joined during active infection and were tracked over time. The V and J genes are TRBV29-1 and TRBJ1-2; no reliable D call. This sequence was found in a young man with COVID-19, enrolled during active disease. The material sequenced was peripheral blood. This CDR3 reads CSVENSRSHDYGYTF. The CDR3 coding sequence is TGCAGCGTTGAAAATAGTAGAAGTCATGATTATGGCTACACCTTC.